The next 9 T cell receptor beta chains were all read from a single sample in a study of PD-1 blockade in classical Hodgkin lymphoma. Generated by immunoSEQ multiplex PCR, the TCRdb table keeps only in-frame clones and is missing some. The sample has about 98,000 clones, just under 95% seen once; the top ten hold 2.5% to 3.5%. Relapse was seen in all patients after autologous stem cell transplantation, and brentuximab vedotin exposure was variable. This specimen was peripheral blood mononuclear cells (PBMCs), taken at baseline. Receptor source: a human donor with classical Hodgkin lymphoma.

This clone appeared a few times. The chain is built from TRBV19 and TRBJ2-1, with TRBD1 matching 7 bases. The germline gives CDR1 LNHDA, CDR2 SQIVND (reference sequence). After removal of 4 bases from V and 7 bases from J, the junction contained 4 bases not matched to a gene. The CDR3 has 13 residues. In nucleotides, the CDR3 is TGTGCCAGTAGTAGTTGGACAGGTAATGAGCAGTTCTTC. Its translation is CASSSWTGNEQFF.

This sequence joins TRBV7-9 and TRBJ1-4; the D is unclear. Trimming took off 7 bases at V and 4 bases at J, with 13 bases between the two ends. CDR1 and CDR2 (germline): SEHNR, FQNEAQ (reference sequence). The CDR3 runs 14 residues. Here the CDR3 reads CASTRGRINEKLFF. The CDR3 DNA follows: TGTGCCAGCACGCGAGGGCGAATTAATGAAAAACTGTTTTTT.

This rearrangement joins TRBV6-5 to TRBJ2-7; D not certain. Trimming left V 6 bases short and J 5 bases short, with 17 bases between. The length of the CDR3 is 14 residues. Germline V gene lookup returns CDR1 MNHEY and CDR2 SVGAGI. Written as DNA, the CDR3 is TGTGCCAGCAGAATCAGCCTCATCGGCGACGAGCAGTACTTC. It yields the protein CASRISLIGDEQYF.

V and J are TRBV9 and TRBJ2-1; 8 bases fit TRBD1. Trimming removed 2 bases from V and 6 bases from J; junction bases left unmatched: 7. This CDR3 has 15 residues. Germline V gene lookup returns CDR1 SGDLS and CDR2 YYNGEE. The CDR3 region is CASSVGQGTANEQFF. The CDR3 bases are TGTGCCAGCAGCGTTGGACAGGGAACTGCCAATGAGCAGTTCTTC.

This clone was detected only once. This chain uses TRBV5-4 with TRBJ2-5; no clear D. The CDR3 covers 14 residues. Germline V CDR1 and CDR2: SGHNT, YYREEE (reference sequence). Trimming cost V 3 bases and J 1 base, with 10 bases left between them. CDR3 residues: CASSYEESQETQYF. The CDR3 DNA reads TGTGCCAGCAGCTATGAGGAGTCCCAAGAGACCCAGTACTTC.

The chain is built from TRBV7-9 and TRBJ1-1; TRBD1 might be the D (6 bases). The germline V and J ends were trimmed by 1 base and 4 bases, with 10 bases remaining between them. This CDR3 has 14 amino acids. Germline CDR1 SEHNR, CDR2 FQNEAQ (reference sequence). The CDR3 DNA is TGTGCCAGCAGCTTAGTAGGGGGTGGCACTGAAGCTTTCTTT. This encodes CASSLVGGGTEAFF.

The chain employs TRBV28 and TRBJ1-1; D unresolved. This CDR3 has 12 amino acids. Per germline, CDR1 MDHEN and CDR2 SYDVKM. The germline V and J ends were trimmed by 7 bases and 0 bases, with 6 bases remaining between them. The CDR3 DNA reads TGTGCCAGCACTTTGATGAACACTGAAGCTTTCTTT. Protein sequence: CASTLMNTEAFF.

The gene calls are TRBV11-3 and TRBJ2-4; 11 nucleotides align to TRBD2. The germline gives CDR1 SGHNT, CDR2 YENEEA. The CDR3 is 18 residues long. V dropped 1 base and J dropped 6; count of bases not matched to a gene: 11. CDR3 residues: CASSLGLAGGSRGNIQYF. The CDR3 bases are TGTGCCAGCAGCTTAGGCCTAGCGGGAGGATCCCGAGGAAACATTCAGTACTTC. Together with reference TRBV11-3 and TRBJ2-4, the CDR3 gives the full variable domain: EAGVVQSPRYKIIEKKQPVAFWCNPISGHNTLYWYLQNLGQGPELLIRYENEEAVDDSQLPKDRFSAERLKGVDSTLKIQPAELGDSAVYLCASSLGLAGGSRGNIQYFGAGTRLSVL.

The CDR3 is CASSPGAQETQYF. In DNA form, the CDR3 reads TGCGCCAGCAGCCCCGGGGCTCAAGAGACCCAGTACTTC. The chain couples TRBV5-1 to TRBJ2-5; D is possibly TRBD1 or TRBD2 (5 bases each). With 4 bases removed from V and 2 bases from J, the gap between germline ends came to 9 bases. From germline, CDR1 is SGHRS and CDR2 YFSETQ. CDR3 length: 13 residues.